The 3 T cell receptor beta chains below were found in one sample sequenced in a study of T cell responses to AZD1222 COVID-19 vaccine. The assay was immunoSEQ multiplex PCR, and TCRdb's table has in-frame clones only and misses some. Of about 150,000 clones in the sample, 89% were seen once. Sequenced material: peripheral blood, taken on day 0 of AZD1222 vaccination. The receptors shown here come from an adult in good health.

V is TRBV5-4 and J is TRBJ2-1; 10 bases line up with TRBD1. There are 15 residues in the CDR3. V lost 5 bases to trimming and J lost 4 bases; unmatched junction nucleotides: 6. The germline CDR1 and CDR2 sequences are SGHNT and YYREEE (reference sequence). The CDR3 spells CASSGGTGAYNEQFF. The CDR3 coding sequence is TGTGCCAGCAGTGGGGGGACAGGGGCATACAATGAGCAGTTCTTC.

CDR3: CASSLFIGDTEAFF. The DNA for the CDR3 is TGTGCCAGCAGTTTATTTATTGGGGACACTGAAGCTTTCTTT. The chain uses TRBV27 and TRBJ1-1; D unclear. The CDR3 sequence is 14 residues long. Looked up from germline, CDR1 is MNHEY and CDR2 is SMNVEV (reference sequence). Trimming stripped 1 base from V and 3 bases from J, with 9 bases between.

The chain has TRBV5-1 and TRBJ1-3, with unresolved D. Germline CDR1 and CDR2: SGHRS and YFSETQ. The germline V and J ends were trimmed by 2 bases and 1 base, with 4 bases remaining between them. The CDR3 runs to 13 residues. CDR3 region: CASSLESGNTIYF. CDR3 nucleotide sequence: TGCGCCAGCAGCTTAGAATCTGGAAACACCATATATTTT.